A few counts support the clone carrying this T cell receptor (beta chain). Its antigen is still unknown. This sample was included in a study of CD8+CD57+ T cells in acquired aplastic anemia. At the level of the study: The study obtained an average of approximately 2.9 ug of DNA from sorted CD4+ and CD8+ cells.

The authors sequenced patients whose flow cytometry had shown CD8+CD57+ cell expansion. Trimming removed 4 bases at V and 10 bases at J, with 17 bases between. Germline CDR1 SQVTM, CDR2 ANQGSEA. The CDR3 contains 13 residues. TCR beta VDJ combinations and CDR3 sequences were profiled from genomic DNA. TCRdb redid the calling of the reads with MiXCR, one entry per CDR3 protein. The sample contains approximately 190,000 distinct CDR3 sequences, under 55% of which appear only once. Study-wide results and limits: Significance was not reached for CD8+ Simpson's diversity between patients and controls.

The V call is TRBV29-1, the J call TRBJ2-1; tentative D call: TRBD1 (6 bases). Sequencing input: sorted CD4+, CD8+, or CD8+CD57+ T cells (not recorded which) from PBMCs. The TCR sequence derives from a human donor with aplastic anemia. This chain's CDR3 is CSVAAPLQGEQFF. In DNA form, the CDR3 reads TGCAGCGTTGCGGCCCCACTACAGGGAGAGCAGTTCTTC.